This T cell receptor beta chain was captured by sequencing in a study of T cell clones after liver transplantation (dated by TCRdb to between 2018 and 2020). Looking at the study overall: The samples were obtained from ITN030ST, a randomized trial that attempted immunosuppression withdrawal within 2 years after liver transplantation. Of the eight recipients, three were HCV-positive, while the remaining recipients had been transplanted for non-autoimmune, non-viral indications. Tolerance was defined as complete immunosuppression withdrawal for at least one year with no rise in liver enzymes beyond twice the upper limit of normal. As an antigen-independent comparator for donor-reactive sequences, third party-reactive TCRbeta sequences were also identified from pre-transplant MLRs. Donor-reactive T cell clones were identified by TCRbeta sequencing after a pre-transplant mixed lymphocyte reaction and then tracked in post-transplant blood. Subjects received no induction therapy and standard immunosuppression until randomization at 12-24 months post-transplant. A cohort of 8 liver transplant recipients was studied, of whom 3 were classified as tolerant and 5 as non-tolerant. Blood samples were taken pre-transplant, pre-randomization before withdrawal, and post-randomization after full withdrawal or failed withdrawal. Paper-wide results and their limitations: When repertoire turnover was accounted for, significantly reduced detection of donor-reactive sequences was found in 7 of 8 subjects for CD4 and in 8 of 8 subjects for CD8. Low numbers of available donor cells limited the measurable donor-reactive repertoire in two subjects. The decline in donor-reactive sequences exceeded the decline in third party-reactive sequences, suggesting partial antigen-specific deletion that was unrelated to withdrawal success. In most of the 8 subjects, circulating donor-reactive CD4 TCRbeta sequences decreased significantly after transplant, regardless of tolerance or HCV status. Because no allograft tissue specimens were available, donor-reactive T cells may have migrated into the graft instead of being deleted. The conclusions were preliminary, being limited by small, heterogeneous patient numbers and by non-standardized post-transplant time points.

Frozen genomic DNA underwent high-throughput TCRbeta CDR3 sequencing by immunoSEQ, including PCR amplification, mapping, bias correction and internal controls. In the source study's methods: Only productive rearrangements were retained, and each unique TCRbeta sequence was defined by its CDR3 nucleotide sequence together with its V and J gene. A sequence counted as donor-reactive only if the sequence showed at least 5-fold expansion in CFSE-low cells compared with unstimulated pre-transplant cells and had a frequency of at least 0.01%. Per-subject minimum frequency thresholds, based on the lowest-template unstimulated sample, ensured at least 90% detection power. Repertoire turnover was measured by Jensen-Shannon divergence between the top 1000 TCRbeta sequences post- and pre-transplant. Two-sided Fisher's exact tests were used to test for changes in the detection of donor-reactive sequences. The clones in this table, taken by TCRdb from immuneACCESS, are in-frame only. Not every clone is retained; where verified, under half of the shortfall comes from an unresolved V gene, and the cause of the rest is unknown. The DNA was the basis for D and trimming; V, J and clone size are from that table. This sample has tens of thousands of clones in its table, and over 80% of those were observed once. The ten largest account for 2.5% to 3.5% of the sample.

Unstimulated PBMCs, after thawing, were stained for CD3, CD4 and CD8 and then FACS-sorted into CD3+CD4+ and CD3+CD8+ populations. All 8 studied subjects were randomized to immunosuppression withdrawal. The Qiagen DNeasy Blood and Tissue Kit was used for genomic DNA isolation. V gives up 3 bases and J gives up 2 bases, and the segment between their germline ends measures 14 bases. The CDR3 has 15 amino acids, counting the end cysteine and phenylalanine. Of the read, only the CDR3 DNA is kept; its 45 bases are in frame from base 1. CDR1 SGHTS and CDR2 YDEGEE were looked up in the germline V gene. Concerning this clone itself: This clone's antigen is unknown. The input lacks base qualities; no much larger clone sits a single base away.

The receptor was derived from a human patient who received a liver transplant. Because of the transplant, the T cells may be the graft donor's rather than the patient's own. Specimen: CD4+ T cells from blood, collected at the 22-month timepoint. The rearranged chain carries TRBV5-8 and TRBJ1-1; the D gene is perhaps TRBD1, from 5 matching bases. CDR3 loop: CASSYRQTKNTEAFF. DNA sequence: TGTGCCAGCAGCTACCGACAGACTAAAAACACTGAAGCTTTCTTT. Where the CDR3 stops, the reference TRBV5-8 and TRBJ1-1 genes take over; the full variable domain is EAGVTQSPTHLIKTRGQQATLRCSPISGHTSVYWYQQALGLGLQFLLWYDEGEERNRGNFPPRFSGRQFPNYSSELNVNALELEDSALYLCASSYRQTKNTEAFFGQGTRLTVV.